This T cell receptor beta chain was sequenced in a study of CXCR3-negative and CXCR3-positive naive CD8 T cells. CD45RO-CCR7+CD27+CD95- characterized naive CD8+ T cells. On this clonotype: Antigen unknown.

The TRB cDNA libraries were prepared by 5' RACE with UMI labels. With the 5' RACE reads reprocessed, TCRdb shows one record per CDR3 protein and no DNA. Its listing shows about 130,000 distinct CDR3 sequences. The CDR3 length is 18 residues. CDR1 is MDHEN, CDR2 SYDVKM, per germline. Study observations and caveats: Much lower diversity was found in memory CD8+ cells, while both naive subsets had comparably high diversity. TRBV-TRBJ usage was alike in naive CXCR3-negative and CXCR3-positive cells but differed in memory cells. Surface CD5 looked about the same in the naive subsets, so the authors worked out TCR strength from TRB CDR3 properties.

The TCR comes from a human donor in good health. Some clones in this sample may be carry-over from other donors' samples. J is TRBJ2-3 and V is TRBV28; the D gene TCRdb calls, TRBD2, cannot be checked with no DNA. Sequenced material: naive CXCR3- CD8+ T cells from blood. Stated subset: CD45RO-CCR7+CD27+CD95- naive CD8+ T cells lacking CXCR3 (TNR3-). The CDR3 loop is CASSLYLGLAGDTDTQYF. The entire variable domain, with the rest obtained from reference TRBV28 and TRBJ2-3, is as follows: DVKVTQSSRYLVKRTGEKVFLECVQDMDHENMFWYRQDPGLGLRLIYFSYDVKMKEKGDIPEGYSVSREKKERFSLILESASTNQTSMYLCASSLYLGLAGDTDTQYFGPGTRLTVL.